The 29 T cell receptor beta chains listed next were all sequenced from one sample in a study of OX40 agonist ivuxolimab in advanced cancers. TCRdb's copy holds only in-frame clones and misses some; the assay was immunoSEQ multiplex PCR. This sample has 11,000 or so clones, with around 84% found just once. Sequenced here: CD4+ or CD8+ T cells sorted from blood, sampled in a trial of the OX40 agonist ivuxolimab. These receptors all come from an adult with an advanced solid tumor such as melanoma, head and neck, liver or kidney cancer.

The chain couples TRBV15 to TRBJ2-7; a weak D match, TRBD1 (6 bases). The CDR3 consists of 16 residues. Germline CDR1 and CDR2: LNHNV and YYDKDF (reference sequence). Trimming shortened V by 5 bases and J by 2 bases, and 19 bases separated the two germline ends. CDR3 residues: CATSENRQVNPYEQYF. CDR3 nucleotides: TGTGCCACCAGCGAGAACAGACAGGTTAATCCCTACGAGCAGTACTTC.

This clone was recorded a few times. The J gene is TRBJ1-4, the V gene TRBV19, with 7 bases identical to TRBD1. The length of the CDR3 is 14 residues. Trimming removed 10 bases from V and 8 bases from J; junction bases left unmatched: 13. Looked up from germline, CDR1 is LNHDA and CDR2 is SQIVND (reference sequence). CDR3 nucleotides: TGTGCCACCATGACAGGGTGGTCTTCGGAAAAACTGTTTTTT. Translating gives CATMTGWSSEKLFF.

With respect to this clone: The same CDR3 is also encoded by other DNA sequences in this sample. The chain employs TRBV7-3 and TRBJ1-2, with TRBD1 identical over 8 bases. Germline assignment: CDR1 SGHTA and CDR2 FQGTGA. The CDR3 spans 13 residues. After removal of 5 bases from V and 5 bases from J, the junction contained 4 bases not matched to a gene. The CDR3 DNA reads TGTGCCAGCAGCCCAGGGGGCGGGTATGGCTACACCTTC. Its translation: CASSPGGGYGYTF.

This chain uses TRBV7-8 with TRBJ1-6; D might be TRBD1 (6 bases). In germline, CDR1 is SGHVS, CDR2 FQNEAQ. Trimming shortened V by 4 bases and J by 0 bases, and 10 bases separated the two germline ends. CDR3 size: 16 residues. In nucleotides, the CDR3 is TGTGCCAGCAGCTCAGGGGCGAGCTCCTATAATTCACCCCTCCACTTT. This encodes CASSSGASSYNSPLHF.

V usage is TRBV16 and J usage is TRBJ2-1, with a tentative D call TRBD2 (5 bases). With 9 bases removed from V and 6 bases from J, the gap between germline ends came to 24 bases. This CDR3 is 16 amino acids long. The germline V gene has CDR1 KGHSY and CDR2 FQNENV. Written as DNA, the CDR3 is TGTGCCAGTCATCTGTCGGACTCCAATCGGCGCAATGAGCAGTTCTTC. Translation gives CASHLSDSNRRNEQFF.

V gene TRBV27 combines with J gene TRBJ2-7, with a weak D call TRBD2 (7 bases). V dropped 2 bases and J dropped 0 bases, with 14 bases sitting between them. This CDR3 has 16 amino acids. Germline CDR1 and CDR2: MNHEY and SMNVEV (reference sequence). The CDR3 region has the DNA TGTGCCAGCAGTTTACAGACGGGGGGACACTCCTACGAGCAGTACTTC. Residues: CASSLQTGGHSYEQYF.

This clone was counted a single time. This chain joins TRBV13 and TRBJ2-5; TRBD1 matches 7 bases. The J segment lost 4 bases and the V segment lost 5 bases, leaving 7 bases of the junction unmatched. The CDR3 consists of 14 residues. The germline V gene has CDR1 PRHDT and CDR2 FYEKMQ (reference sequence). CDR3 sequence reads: CASSTGTAGETQYF. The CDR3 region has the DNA TGTGCCAGCAGCACGGGGACAGCCGGAGAGACCCAGTACTTC.

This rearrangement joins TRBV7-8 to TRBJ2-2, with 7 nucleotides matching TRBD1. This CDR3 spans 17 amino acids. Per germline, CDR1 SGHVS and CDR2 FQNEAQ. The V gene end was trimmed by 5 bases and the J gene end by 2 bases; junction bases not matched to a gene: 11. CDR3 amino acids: CASSQVQTGINTGELFF. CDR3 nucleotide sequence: TGTGCCAGCAGCCAAGTTCAGACAGGGATTAACACCGGGGAGCTGTTTTTT.

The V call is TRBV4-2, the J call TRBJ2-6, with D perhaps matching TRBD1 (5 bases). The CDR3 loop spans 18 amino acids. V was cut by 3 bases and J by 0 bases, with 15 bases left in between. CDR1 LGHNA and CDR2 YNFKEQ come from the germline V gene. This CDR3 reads CASSHQTEYPSGANVLTF. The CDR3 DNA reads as TGTGCCAGCAGCCATCAGACAGAGTATCCCTCTGGGGCCAACGTCCTGACTTTC.

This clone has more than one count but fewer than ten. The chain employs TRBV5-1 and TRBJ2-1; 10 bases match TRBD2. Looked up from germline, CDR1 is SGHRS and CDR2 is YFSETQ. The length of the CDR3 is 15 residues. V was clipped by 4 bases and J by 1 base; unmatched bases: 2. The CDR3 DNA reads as TGCGCCAGCAGCAAGCGGGGGGGATCCTACAATGAGCAGTTCTTC. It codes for CASSKRGGSYNEQFF.

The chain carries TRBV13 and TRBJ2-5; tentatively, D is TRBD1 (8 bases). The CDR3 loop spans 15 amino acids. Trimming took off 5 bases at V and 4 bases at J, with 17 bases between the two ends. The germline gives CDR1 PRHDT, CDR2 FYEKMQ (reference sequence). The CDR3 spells CASSLDRGGRETQYF. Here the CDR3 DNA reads TGTGCCAGCAGCCTTGACAGGGGAGGGAGAGAGACCCAGTACTTC.

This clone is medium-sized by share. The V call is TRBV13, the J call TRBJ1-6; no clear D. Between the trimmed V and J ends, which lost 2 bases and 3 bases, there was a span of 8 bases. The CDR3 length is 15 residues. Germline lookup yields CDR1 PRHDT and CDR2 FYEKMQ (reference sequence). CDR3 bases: TGTGCCAGCAGCTTACGTTCCAGCTATAATTCACCCCTCCACTTT. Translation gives CASSLRSSYNSPLHF.

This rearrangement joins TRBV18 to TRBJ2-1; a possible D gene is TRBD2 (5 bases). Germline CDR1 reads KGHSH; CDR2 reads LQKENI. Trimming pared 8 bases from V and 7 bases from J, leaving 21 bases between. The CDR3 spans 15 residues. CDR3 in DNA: TGTGCCAGCCCATCGGGGTCAGAGTGGGTAAATGAGCAGTTCTTC. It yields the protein CASPSGSEWVNEQFF.

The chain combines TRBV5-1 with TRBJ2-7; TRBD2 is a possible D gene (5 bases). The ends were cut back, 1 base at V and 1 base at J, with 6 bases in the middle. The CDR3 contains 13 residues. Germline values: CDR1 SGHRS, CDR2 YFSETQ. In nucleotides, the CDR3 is TGCGCCAGCAGCTTGAGAGGGTCCTACGAGCAGTACTTC. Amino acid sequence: CASSLRGSYEQYF.

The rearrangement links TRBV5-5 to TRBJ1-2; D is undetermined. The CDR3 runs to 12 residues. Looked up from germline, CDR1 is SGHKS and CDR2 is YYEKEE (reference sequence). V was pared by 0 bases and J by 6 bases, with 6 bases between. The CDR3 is CASSLDGDGYTF. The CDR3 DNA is TGTGCCAGCAGCTTGGATGGGGATGGCTACACCTTC.

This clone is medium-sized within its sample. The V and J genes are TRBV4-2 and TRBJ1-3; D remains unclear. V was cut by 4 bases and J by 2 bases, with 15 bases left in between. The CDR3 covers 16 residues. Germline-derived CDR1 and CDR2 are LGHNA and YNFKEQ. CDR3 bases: TGTGCCAGCAGCCTGAGTAGGGAATTAACTGGAAACACCATATATTTT. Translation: CASSLSRELTGNTIYF.

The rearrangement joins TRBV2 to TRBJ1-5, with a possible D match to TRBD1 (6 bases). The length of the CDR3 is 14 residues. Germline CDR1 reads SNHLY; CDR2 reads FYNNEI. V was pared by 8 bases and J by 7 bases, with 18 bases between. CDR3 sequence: CASRGRGTGQPQHF. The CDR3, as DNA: TGTGCCAGCCGGGGGAGGGGGACGGGGCAGCCCCAGCATTTT.

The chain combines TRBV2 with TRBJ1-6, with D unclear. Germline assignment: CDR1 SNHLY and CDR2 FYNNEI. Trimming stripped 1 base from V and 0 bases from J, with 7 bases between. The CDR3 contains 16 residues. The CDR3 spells CASSEGRSSYNSPLHF. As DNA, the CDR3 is TGTGCCAGCAGTGAAGGACGGAGCTCCTATAATTCACCCCTCCACTTT.

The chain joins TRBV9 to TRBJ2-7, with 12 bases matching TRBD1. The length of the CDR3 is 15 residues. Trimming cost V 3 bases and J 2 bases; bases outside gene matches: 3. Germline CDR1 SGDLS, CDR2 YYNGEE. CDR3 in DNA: TGTGCCAGCAGCGAGGGGGACAGGGGGCCCTACGAGCAGTACTTC. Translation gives CASSEGDRGPYEQYF. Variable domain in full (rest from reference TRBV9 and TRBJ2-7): DSGVTQTPKHLITATGQRVTLRCSPRSGDLSVYWYQQSLDQGLQFLIQYYNGEERAKGNILERFSAQQFPDLHSELNLSSLELGDSALYFCASSEGDRGPYEQYFGPGTRLTVT.

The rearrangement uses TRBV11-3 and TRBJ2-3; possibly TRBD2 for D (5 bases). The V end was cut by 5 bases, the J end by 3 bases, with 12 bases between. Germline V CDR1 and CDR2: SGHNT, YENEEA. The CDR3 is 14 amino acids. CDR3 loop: CASSLGGQTDTQYF. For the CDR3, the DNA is TGTGCCAGCAGCCTGGGCGGGCAGACAGATACGCAGTATTTT.

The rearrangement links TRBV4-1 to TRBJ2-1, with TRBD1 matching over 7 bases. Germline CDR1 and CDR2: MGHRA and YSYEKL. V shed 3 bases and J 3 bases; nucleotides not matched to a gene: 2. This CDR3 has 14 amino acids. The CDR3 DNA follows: TGCGCCAGCAGCCAGGGACAGTTCTACAATGAGCAGTTCTTC. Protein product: CASSQGQFYNEQFF.

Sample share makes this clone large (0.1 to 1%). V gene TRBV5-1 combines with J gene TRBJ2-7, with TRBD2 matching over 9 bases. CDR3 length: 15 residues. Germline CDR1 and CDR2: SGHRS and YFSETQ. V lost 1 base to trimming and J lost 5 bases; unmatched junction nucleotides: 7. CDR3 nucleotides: TGCGCCAGCAGCTTGTTTGGCGGGGGGGAAGACGAGCAGTACTTC. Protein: CASSLFGGGEDEQYF.

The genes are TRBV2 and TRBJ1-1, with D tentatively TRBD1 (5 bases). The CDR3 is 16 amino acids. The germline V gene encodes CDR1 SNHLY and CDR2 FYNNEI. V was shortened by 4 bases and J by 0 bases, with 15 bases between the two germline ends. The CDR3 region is CASSVPLDTMNTEAFF. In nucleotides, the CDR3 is TGTGCCAGCAGTGTTCCCCTGGACACCATGAACACTGAAGCTTTCTTT.

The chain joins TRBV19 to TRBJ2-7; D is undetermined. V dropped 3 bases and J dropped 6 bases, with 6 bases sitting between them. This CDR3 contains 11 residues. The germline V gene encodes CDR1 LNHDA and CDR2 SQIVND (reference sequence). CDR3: CASSIGFEQYF. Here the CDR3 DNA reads TGTGCCAGTAGTATTGGGTTCGAGCAGTACTTC.

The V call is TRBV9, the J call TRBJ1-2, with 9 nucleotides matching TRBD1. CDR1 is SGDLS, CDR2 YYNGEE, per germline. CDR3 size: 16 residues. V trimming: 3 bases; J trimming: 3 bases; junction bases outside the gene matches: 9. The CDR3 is CASSASRDRVDYGYTF. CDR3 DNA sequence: TGTGCCAGCAGCGCGAGTCGGGACAGGGTCGACTATGGCTACACCTTC.

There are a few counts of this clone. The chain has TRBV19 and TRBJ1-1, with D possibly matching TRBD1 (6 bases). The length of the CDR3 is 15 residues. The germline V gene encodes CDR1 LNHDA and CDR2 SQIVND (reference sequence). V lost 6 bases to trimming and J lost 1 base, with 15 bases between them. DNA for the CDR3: TGTGCCAGTAGGGAGGGGGGGTATAAGAACACTGAAGCTTTCTTT. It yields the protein CASREGGYKNTEAFF.

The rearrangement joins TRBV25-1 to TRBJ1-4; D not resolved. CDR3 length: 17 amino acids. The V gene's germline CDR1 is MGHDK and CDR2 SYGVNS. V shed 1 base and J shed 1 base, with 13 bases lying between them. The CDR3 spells CASSEFGPLETNEKLFF. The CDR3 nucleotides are TGTGCCAGCAGTGAATTCGGACCCCTGGAAACTAATGAAAAACTGTTTTTT.

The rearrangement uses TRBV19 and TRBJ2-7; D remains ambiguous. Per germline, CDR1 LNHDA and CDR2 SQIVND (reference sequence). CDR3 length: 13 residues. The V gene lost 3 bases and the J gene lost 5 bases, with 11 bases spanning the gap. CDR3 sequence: CASSMAAGDEQYF. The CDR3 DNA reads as TGTGCCAGTAGTATGGCGGCTGGGGACGAGCAGTACTTC.

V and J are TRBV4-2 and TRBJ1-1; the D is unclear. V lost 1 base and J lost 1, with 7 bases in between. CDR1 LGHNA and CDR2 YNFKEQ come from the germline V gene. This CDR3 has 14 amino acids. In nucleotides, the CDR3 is TGTGCCAGCAGCCAAGGGGAGGGGAACACTGAAGCTTTCTTT. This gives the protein CASSQGEGNTEAFF.